This T cell receptor (beta chain) stems from a study of early T cells in non-severe SARS-CoV-2 infection. Study-wide context: Sequencing input comprised bulk RNA from unsorted whole blood; chain pairing was not available.

Individual cDNA molecules were tagged with unique molecular identifiers, the study reported. TCRdb re-called the 5' RACE reads with MiXCR, one entry per CDR3 protein. The data show 35,000 to 45,000 distinct CDR3 sequences, roughly 6% seen once. Overall study findings and caveats: Anti-spike CD8 specificities were favored by VDJdb matching, whose results missed private and CD4 specificities.

This CDR3 comprises 15 residues. The trim removed 4 bases at V and 3 bases at J, leaving 5 bases unmatched. Germline V lookup: CDR1 LNHDA, CDR2 SQIVND (reference sequence). This clonotype has ten or more counts. Its antigen is still unknown. This chain connects TRBV19 to TRBJ1-5; 8 bases line up with TRBD1. This TCR came from an adult who was a healthcare worker with PCR-confirmed SARS-CoV-2 infection or an uninfected control (not recorded which). Sequenced here: whole blood, sampled at baseline. The CDR3 region has the DNA TGTGCCAGTAGTACCTGGACAGGGAACAATCAGCCCCAGCATTTT. Translation: CASSTWTGNNQPQHF.